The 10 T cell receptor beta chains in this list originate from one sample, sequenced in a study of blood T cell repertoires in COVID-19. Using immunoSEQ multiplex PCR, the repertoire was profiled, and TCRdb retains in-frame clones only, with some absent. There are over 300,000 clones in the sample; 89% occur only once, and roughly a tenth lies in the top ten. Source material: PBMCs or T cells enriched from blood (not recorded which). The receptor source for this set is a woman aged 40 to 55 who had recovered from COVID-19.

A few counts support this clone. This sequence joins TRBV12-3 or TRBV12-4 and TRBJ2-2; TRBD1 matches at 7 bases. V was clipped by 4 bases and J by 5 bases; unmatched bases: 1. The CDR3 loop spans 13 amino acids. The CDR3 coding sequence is TGTGCCAGCAGTTCGGGACAGACCGGGGAGCTGTTTTTT. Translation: CASSSGQTGELFF.

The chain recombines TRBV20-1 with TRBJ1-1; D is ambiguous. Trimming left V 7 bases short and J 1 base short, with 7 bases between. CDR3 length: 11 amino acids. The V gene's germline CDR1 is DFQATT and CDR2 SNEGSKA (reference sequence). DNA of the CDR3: TGCAGTGTGGGGAGGAACACTGAAGCTTTCTTT. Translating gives CSVGRNTEAFF.

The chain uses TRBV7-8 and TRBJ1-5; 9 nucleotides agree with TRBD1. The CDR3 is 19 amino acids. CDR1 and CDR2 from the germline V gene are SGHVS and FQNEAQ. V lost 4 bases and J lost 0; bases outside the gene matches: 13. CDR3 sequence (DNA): TGTGCCAGCAGCTCTACAGGGGGCGCCCGGGGATATAGCAATCAGCCCCAGCATTTT. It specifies CASSSTGGARGYSNQPQHF.

The CDR3 DNA reads as TGTGCCAGCAGCCAGGGTATGGGGGGGTCCACCGGGGAGCTGTTTTTT. Its protein is CASSQGMGGSTGELFF. The chain has TRBV3-1 (or the pseudogene TRBV3-2) and TRBJ2-2; 7 bases align to TRBD2. Per germline, CDR1 LGHDT and CDR2 YNNKEL (reference sequence). CDR3 length equals 16 residues. Trimming cost V 3 bases and J 4 bases; bases outside gene matches: 8.

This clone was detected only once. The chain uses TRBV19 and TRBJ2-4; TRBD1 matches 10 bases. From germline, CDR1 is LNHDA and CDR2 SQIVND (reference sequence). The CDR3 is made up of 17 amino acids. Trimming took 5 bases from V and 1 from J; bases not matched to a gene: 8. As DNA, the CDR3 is TGTGCCAGTAGTCCCGCATCGGGACAGGGGGCCAAAAACATTCAGTACTTC. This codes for CASSPASGQGAKNIQYF.

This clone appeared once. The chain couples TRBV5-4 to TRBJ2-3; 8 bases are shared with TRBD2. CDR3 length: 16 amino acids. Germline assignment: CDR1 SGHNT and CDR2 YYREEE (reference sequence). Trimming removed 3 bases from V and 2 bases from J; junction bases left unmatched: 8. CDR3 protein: CASSSPGGSATDTQYF. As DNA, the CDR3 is TGTGCCAGCAGCTCGCCGGGGGGGTCTGCCACAGATACGCAGTATTTT.

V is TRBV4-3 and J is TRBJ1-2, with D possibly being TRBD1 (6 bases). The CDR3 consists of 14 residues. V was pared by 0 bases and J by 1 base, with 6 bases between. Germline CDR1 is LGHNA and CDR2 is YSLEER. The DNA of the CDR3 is TGCGCCAGCAGCCAAGACAGGGGTAACTATGGCTACACCTTC. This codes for CASSQDRGNYGYTF.

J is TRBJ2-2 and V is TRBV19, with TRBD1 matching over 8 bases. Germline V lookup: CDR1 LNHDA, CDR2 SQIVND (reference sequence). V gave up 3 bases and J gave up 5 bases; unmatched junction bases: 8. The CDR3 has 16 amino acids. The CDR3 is CASSIRQGATTGELFF. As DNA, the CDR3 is TGTGCCAGTAGTATTAGGCAGGGGGCCACAACCGGGGAGCTGTTTTTT.

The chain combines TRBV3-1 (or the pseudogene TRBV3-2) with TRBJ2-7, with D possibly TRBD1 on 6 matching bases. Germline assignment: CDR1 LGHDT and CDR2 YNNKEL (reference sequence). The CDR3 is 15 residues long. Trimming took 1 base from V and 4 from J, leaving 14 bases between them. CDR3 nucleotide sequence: TGTGCCAGCAGCCAAGGAAAGGATAGGGGGTACGAGCAGTACTTC. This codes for CASSQGKDRGYEQYF.

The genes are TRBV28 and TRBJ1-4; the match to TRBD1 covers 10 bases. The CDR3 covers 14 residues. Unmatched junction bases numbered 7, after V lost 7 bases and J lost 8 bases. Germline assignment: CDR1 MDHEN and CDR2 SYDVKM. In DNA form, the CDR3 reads TGTGCCAGCACCCCGACAGGGGGCCGGGAAAAACTGTTTTTT. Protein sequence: CASTPTGGREKLFF.